This T cell receptor (beta chain) was captured in a study of cytomegalovirus exposure and HLA in healthy donors. Primers: 60 Vbeta forward and 13 Jbeta reverse. Some clones are missing from TCRdb's copy, which holds only in-frame ones; the method was immunoSEQ multiplex PCR. The sample includes about 200,000 clones, about 81% of them seen just once. Regarding the study as a whole: Previous analysis showed most TCR beta V segments were productive about 87% or about 30% of the time.

This clone has just one count. Its antigen remains unknown. The source material was PBMCs. The source is a woman aged 40 to 49 in good health and CMV-seronegative.

The CDR3 protein is CASSSGGPFSYEQYF. The CDR3 DNA reads TGCGCCAGCAGCTCCGGCGGTCCATTCTCCTACGAGCAGTACTTC. This rearrangement joins TRBV5-1 to TRBJ2-7; D remains ambiguous. The CDR3 runs 15 residues. The V gene lost 3 bases and the J gene lost 0 bases, with 13 bases spanning the gap. Germline assignment: CDR1 SGHRS and CDR2 YFSETQ. Looking up the rest from reference TRBV5-1 and TRBJ2-7 gives the full variable domain: KAGVTQTPRYLIKTRGQQVTLSCSPISGHRSVSWYQQTPGQGLQFLFEYFSETQRNKGNFPGRFSGRQFSNSRSEMNVSTLELGDSALYLCASSSGGPFSYEQYFGPGTRLTVT.